This entry lists 32 T cell receptor beta chains sequenced from one sample in a study of cytomegalovirus exposure and HLA in healthy donors. A multiplex PCR was run with 60 Vbeta primers and 13 Jbeta primers. The table came from immunoSEQ multiplex PCR; TCRdb's copy has only in-frame clones and leaves some out. The data hold about 280,000 clones, with approximately 90% observed a single time. The sequenced sample was PBMCs. The receptors derive from a woman aged 18-30 years in good health and CMV-seronegative.

This clone appeared a single time. The gene calls are TRBV5-6 and TRBJ1-2, with 7 bases identical to TRBD1. V shed 2 bases and J 6 bases; nucleotides not matched to a gene: 4. Germline CDR1 SGHDT, CDR2 YYEEEE. The CDR3 length is 13 residues. The CDR3 is CASSLQGFDGYTF. As DNA, the CDR3 is TGTGCCAGCAGCTTACAGGGGTTTGATGGCTACACCTTC.

Here the CDR3 reads CASSQTGAMNTEAFF. DNA of the CDR3: TGCGCCAGCAGCCAGACAGGGGCCATGAACACTGAAGCTTTCTTT. The rearrangement uses TRBV5-1 and TRBJ1-1; the match to TRBD1 covers 8 bases. The V gene end was trimmed by 4 bases and the J gene end by 0 bases; junction bases not matched to a gene: 5. The CDR3 contains 15 residues. The germline gives CDR1 SGHRS, CDR2 YFSETQ. The whole variable domain, remainder taken from reference TRBV5-1 and TRBJ1-1, is KAGVTQTPRYLIKTRGQQVTLSCSPISGHRSVSWYQQTPGQGLQFLFEYFSETQRNKGNFPGRFSGRQFSNSRSEMNVSTLELGDSALYLCASSQTGAMNTEAFFGQGTRLTVV.

The chain couples TRBV10-3 to TRBJ2-2, with D maybe TRBD1 (5 bases). Trimming shortened V by 5 bases and J by 5 bases, and 9 bases separated the two germline ends. This CDR3 has 13 residues. Germline values: CDR1 ENHRY, CDR2 SYGVKD. This CDR3 reads CAISSTETGELFF. In DNA, the CDR3 is TGTGCCATCAGTTCGACAGAAACCGGGGAGCTGTTTTTT.

The chain has TRBV19 and TRBJ1-2; D uncertain. Germline CDR1 LNHDA, CDR2 SQIVND (reference sequence). There are 13 residues in the CDR3. Trimming stripped 5 bases from V and 0 bases from J, with 7 bases between. The CDR3 sequence is CASSFGANYGYTF. The CDR3 DNA sequence: TGTGCCAGTAGTTTCGGAGCTAACTATGGCTACACCTTC.

This clone was counted once. The rearrangement uses TRBV21-1 and TRBJ1-2; TRBD1 is the table's D call and was not checked against the DNA. TRBV21-1 is a pseudogene segment. This CDR3 is built from 13 residues. CDR3 amino acids: CASTRGKNYGYTF. The CDR3 coding sequence is TGTGCCAGCACTAGGGGCAAGAACTATGGCTACACCTTC.

This clone was seen only once. The CDR3 is CASSPKTGINEQFF. The CDR3 region has the DNA TGTGCCAGCAGTCCAAAGACAGGGATTAATGAGCAGTTCTTC. The chain carries TRBV6-1 and TRBJ2-1; 7 nucleotides match TRBD1. This CDR3 has 14 amino acids. The trim removed 5 bases at V and 7 bases at J, leaving 8 bases unmatched. Germline-derived CDR1 and CDR2 are MNHNS and SASEGT.

The chain has TRBV6-1 and TRBJ1-6; no definite D call. The length of the CDR3 is 15 residues. V shed 1 base and J shed 7 bases, with 11 bases lying between them. CDR1 is MNHNS and CDR2 is SASEGT in the germline V gene. This CDR3 reads CASSEGHATNSPLHF. The CDR3 nucleotides are TGTGCCAGCAGTGAAGGACATGCTACAAATTCACCCCTCCACTTT.

J is TRBJ2-3 and V is TRBV2, with 7 bases that match TRBD2. Unmatched junction bases numbered 12, after V lost 6 bases and J lost 0 bases. The CDR3 runs to 17 residues. The germline gives CDR1 SNHLY, CDR2 FYNNEI. This CDR3 is CASSHPSGLLSTDTQYF. The DNA for the CDR3 is TGTGCCAGCAGCCACCCATCGGGACTACTTAGCACAGATACGCAGTATTTT.

The chain carries TRBV30 and TRBJ1-6; D perhaps matches TRBD1 (6 bases). V lost 2 bases and J lost 3, with 11 bases in between. The CDR3 has 15 amino acids. CDR1 and CDR2 (germline): GTSNPN, SVGIG (reference sequence). The DNA of the CDR3 is TGTGCCTGGAGTAAGGGGGAGAACTATAATTCACCCCTCCACTTT. As protein: CAWSKGENYNSPLHF.

J is TRBJ1-2 and V is TRBV9; D ambiguous. Germline V gene sequence: CDR1 SGDLS, CDR2 YYNGEE. Trimming removed 3 bases from V and 4 bases from J, with 16 bases in between. CDR3 length equals 15 residues. The CDR3 spells CASSASQAGSYGYTF. CDR3 nucleotides: TGTGCCAGCAGCGCCTCCCAAGCGGGAAGCTATGGCTACACCTTC.

This rearrangement joins TRBV9 to TRBJ2-5; D is unresolved. CDR1 SGDLS and CDR2 YYNGEE come from the germline V gene. V gave up 0 bases and J gave up 0 bases, with 9 bases separating them. This CDR3 region has 15 residues. The CDR3 loop is CASSVAGEHQETQYF. CDR3 DNA: TGTGCCAGCAGCGTAGCTGGAGAACACCAAGAGACCCAGTACTTC. The full variable domain, in which reference TRBV9 and TRBJ2-5 provide the parts outside the CDR3, is DSGVTQTPKHLITATGQRVTLRCSPRSGDLSVYWYQQSLDQGLQFLIQYYNGEERAKGNILERFSAQQFPDLHSELNLSSLELGDSALYFCASSVAGEHQETQYFGPGTRLLVL.

This clone was observed a few times. The V gene is TRBV5-6, the J gene TRBJ2-7; 9 bases are a match to TRBD1. The V and J ends lost 2 bases and 6 bases, in that order; junction bases with no gene match: 15. The CDR3 extends over 17 amino acids. Germline assignment: CDR1 SGHDT and CDR2 YYEEEE. The CDR3 DNA sequence: TGTGCCAGCAGCTTATTTGACCTATGGGACAGGGAATCCGAGCAGTACTTC. The encoded protein is CASSLFDLWDRESEQYF.

The chain couples TRBV6-5 to TRBJ1-4; possibly TRBD1 for D (6 bases). This CDR3 contains 13 residues. Trimming took 6 bases from V and 13 from J, leaving 18 bases between them. Germline V CDR1 and CDR2: MNHEY, SVGAGI. CDR3 sequence reads: CASRLGQWGTLFF. CDR3 in DNA: TGTGCCAGCAGACTAGGACAGTGGGGAACACTGTTTTTT.

The chain has TRBV2 and TRBJ2-3, with 7 bases fitting TRBD1. Losses at the gene ends were 4 bases for V and 2 bases for J; bases not matched to a gene: 3. Germline V CDR1 and CDR2: SNHLY, FYNNEI. This CDR3 region has 14 residues. CDR3 residues: CASSGGQTTDTQYF. The DNA for the CDR3 is TGTGCCAGCAGTGGGGGACAGACCACAGATACGCAGTATTTT.

J is TRBJ2-7 and V is TRBV6-5; TRBD1 is a possible D gene (5 bases). Looked up from germline, CDR1 is MNHEY and CDR2 is SVGAGI. V was pared by 5 bases and J by 7 bases, with 15 bases between. The CDR3 runs to 13 residues. CDR3 region: CASSQVDRREQYF. DNA for the CDR3: TGTGCCAGCAGTCAAGTCGACAGACGAGAGCAGTACTTC.

This clone was counted a single time. The chain uses TRBV13 and TRBJ1-3; D is possibly TRBD1 (5 bases). V lost 6 bases, J lost 0 bases, and 12 bases lay in between. Per the germline V gene, CDR1 is PRHDT and CDR2 is FYEKMQ (reference sequence). The CDR3 totals 15 residues. The CDR3 nucleotides are TGTGCCAGCAGTCGGGACTTAAGCTCTGGAAACACCATATATTTT. This codes for CASSRDLSSGNTIYF.

The V call is TRBV19, the J call TRBJ2-2, with D maybe TRBD2 (7 bases). This CDR3 is built from 14 residues. CDR1 is LNHDA and CDR2 is SQIVND in the germline V gene (reference sequence). V was pared by 7 bases and J by 6 bases, with 15 bases between. The CDR3 sequence is CASKGGGESGELFF. CDR3 nucleotides: TGTGCCAGTAAGGGGGGGGGCGAATCCGGGGAGCTGTTTTTT. The variable domain in full, completed from reference TRBV19 and TRBJ2-2, reads DGGITQSPKYLFRKEGQNVTLSCEQNLNHDAMYWYRQDPGQGLRLIYYSQIVNDFQKGDIAEGYSVSREKKESFPLTVTSAQKNPTAFYLCASKGGGESGELFFGEGSRLTVL.

This chain connects TRBV7-6 to TRBJ1-1; 7 bases align to TRBD1. The length of the CDR3 is 19 residues. V lost 1 base, J lost 11 bases, and 25 bases stayed unmatched. Germline-derived CDR1 and CDR2 are SGHVS and FNYEAQ. The CDR3 loop is CASSLEGQSVFAQQFLAFF. The CDR3 DNA reads as TGTGCCAGCAGCTTAGAGGGACAGTCAGTTTTTGCCCAGCAGTTTTTGGCTTTCTTT.

CDR3 region: CASSPPEGSNTIYF. CDR3 sequence (DNA): TGTGCCAGCTCACCGCCCGAGGGATCGAACACCATATATTTT. The chain carries TRBV18 and TRBJ1-3; D remains unclear. The V gene's germline CDR1 is KGHSH and CDR2 LQKENI. The CDR3 sequence is 14 residues long. Trimming removed 3 bases from V and 7 bases from J, with 13 bases in between.

This chain joins TRBV9 and TRBJ2-1; 9 bases are a match to TRBD1. Germline trimming cut 0 bases from V and 7 bases from J; bases unmatched to any gene: 5. CDR1 and CDR2 (germline): SGDLS, YYNGEE. This CDR3 comprises 15 residues. CDR3 nucleotides: TGTGCCAGCAGCGTAGAGGGACAGGGTCGAAATGAGCAGTTCTTC. It is translated as CASSVEGQGRNEQFF.

The chain is built from TRBV11-1 and TRBJ2-7, with TRBD1 identical over 10 bases. The CDR3 is made up of 15 amino acids. V lost 3 bases, J lost 4 bases, and 6 bases stayed unmatched. The germline V gene encodes CDR1 SGHAT and CDR2 FQDESV (reference sequence). CDR3 amino acids: CASSFWTGGGYEQYF. CDR3 coding DNA: TGTGCCAGCAGCTTTTGGACAGGGGGAGGATACGAGCAGTACTTC. Full variable domain (outside the CDR3, taken from reference TRBV11-1 and TRBJ2-7): EAEVAQSPRYKITEKSQAVAFWCDPISGHATLYWYRQILGQGPELLVQFQDESVVDDSQLPKDRFSAERLKGVDSTLKIQPAELGDSAMYLCASSFWTGGGYEQYFGPGTRLTVT.

The chain couples TRBV5-6 to TRBJ2-7; 8 nucleotides line up with TRBD1. Germline CDR1 reads SGHDT; CDR2 reads YYEEEE. This CDR3 region has 14 residues. The J segment lost 5 bases and the V segment lost 7 bases, leaving 11 bases of the junction unmatched. The CDR3: CASLLRTGNHEQYF. The CDR3 coding sequence is TGTGCCAGCCTCCTGAGGACAGGGAACCACGAGCAGTACTTC.

The chain couples TRBV11-2 to TRBJ2-7, with 8 positions matching TRBD2. Germline V gene sequence: CDR1 SGHAT, CDR2 FQNNGV. The junction had 12 bases not matched to a gene; V was cut back by 4 bases and J by 4 bases. The CDR3 extends over 16 amino acids. The CDR3 nucleotides read TGTGCCAGCAGCTCCCTCCTTTGGACTAGCCTTTACGAGCAGTACTTC. Its protein is CASSSLLWTSLYEQYF.

A word on this clone: Sequence at one end of the junction differs from germline and may be a read error. This chain connects TRBV4-1 to TRBJ2-1, with TRBD2 matching over 8 bases. This CDR3 has 16 amino acids. Germline CDR1 and CDR2: MGHRA and YSYEKL. CDR3 amino acids: CASSPGAGGVYNEQFF. CDR3 in DNA: TGTGCCAGCAGCCCCGGGGCCGGGGGGGTTTACAATGAGCAGTTCTTC.

This clone was found once. The rearrangement joins TRBV7-8 to TRBJ2-1, with 9 bases lining up with TRBD2. This CDR3 spans 14 amino acids. V gave up 7 bases and J gave up 6 bases; unmatched junction bases: 7. Germline V gene data show CDR1 as SGHVS and CDR2 as FQNEAQ. The CDR3 is CASNLGLASNEQFF. For the CDR3, the DNA is TGTGCCAGCAATCTGGGACTAGCTTCCAATGAGCAGTTCTTC. Looking up the rest from reference TRBV7-8 and TRBJ2-1 gives the full variable domain: GAGVSQSPRYKVAKRGQDVALRCDPISGHVSLFWYQQALGQGPEFLTYFQNEAQLDKSGLPSDRFFAERPEGSVSTLKIQRTQQEDSAVYLCASNLGLASNEQFFGPGTRLTVL.

The V call is TRBV6-5, the J call TRBJ2-2; 8 bases line up with TRBD1. Unmatched junction bases numbered 7, after V lost 6 bases and J lost 4 bases. CDR1 and CDR2 from the germline V gene are MNHEY and SVGAGI. The CDR3 has 15 residues. The CDR3 sequence is CASSLGQVLTGELFF. DNA for the CDR3: TGTGCCAGCAGCTTGGGACAGGTTCTCACCGGGGAGCTGTTTTTT.

CDR3 loop: CASPQNGGGESREDCEQYF. The CDR3 nucleotides are TGTGCCAGCCCCCAAAATGGCGGGGGGGAATCACGGGAGGACTGCGAGCAGTACTTC. The chain is built from TRBV21-1 and TRBJ2-7; TRBD2, the D gene given by the table, was not confirmed from the DNA. TRBV21-1 is deemed a pseudogene. CDR3 size: 19 residues.

The chain joins TRBV5-1 to TRBJ2-2; TRBD2 matches at 11 bases. There are 18 residues in the CDR3. The junction had 8 bases not matched to a gene; V was cut back by 0 bases and J by 4 bases. CDR1 and CDR2 (germline): SGHRS, YFSETQ. CDR3 sequence: CASSLAVAGGRRTGELFF. The CDR3, as DNA: TGCGCCAGCAGCTTGGCCGTAGCGGGGGGGCGTCGCACCGGGGAGCTGTTTTTT.

The V and J genes are TRBV4-2 and TRBJ1-2; TRBD1 might be the D (5 bases). The germline CDR1 and CDR2 sequences are LGHNA and YNFKEQ. The CDR3 loop spans 16 amino acids. V was shortened by 4 bases and J by 3 bases, with 18 bases between the two germline ends. CDR3: CASSRTSYDRDYGYTF. CDR3 sequence (DNA): TGTGCCAGCAGCCGCACCTCCTACGACAGAGACTATGGCTACACCTTC.

As for this clone: A read error may account for a junction end that differs from germline. This sequence joins TRBV7-9 and TRBJ1-2; TRBD1 is a possible D gene (6 bases). Looked up from germline, CDR1 is SEHNR and CDR2 is FQNEAQ (reference sequence). This CDR3 spans 15 amino acids. This CDR3 reads CSSSLQGQANYGYTF. The CDR3 DNA reads as TGTTCCAGCAGCCTCCAGGGGCAGGCTAACTATGGCTACACCTTC.

The gene calls are TRBV6-6 and TRBJ2-3, with 12 positions matching TRBD2. The CDR3 covers 14 residues. The trim removed 6 bases at V and 5 bases at J, leaving 3 bases unmatched. Germline loops: CDR1 MNHNY, CDR2 SVGAGI (reference sequence). The CDR3: CASRLLAGGDTQYF. CDR3 DNA sequence: TGTGCCAGCAGGTTACTAGCGGGGGGAGATACGCAGTATTTT.

The chain employs TRBV21-1 and TRBJ1-5; no check of the table's D call, TRBD1, against the DNA was made. TRBV21-1 is given as a pseudogene. This CDR3 spans 19 amino acids. CDR3 protein: CASSVVAELYAGGDQPQHF. For the CDR3, the DNA is TGTGCCAGCAGCGTTGTGGCCGAGCTCTACGCAGGGGGCGATCAGCCCCAGCATTTT.